This T cell receptor beta chain was obtained from a study of blood T cell repertoires in COVID-19 (dated by TCRdb to 2018 to 2020). Regarding the research as a whole: Samples covering the acute and convalescent phases of COVID-19 were provided by collaborators in the United States, Italy and Spain. Subjects who had been exposed to COVID-19, were actively infected with it, or had recovered from it provided the deeply sampled blood TCRbeta repertoires that made up the dataset. Where HLA class I and class II types were available, the types were taken from metadata supplied by the sample provider, not from assay-based typing. The prospective study material was composed of cDNA or gDNA derived from T cells, B-cell-depleted T cells, or PBMCs. The samples were drawn from two sources: the first 160 participants of the ongoing ImmuneRACE study, and 1,254 subjects contributed by 6 global collaborators. The sample metadata nearly always contained a de-identified subject ID, COVID-19 status, age in years and sex. The repertoires were released in a freely available public database meant as a resource for research on the immune response to SARS-CoV-2. The research as a whole found: The quantity of clinical and demographic metadata differed by source and by participant and was supplied without curation.

TCRbeta CDR3 regions were amplified from genomic DNA by means of the immunoSEQ Assay, a bias-controlled multiplex PCR. The study's own analysis went as follows. The number of nucleated cells in each sample was estimated by amplification of reference gene primers within the assay. Sequence reads were collapsed and filtered to measure the absolute abundance of every unique TCRbeta CDR3 rearrangement. For each sample, productive Simpson clonality was calculated as the square root of Simpson's diversity index across productive rearrangements. TCRdb took this table from immuneACCESS and kept in-frame rearrangements with V and J called. Such tables lack part of the clones; where checked against another copy, unresolved V genes explain under half of the gap, and the rest is unexplained. That table furnishes V, J and clone size, whereas the DNA furnished D and trimming. The sample table lists around 220,000 clones, approximately 82% of them with a count of one. Of the sample, 4.9% falls within the top ten clones.

The collaborating institutions used their own protocols to collect whole blood in K2EDTA tubes. For TCRbeta analysis, collaborator samples were shipped as frozen whole blood, as isolated PBMCs, or as DNA extracted from either sample type. CDR1 and CDR2, per the germline V gene, are MDHEN and SYDVKM. V is pared back by 1 base and J by 5 bases, with 9 bases lying between the germline termini. From its cysteine to its phenylalanine, the CDR3 spans 13 amino acids. Here the CDR3 DNA is all that survives: 39 bases in frame from base 1. Details on this clone: Its target antigen remains unknown. No base quality values were provided; no much bigger clone lies one nucleotide off.

The sequenced sample was peripheral blood. Rearrangement joined TRBV28 to TRBJ2-7, with TRBD2 tentatively as D gene (5 bases match). This clonotype was obtained from a woman older than 75 with active or convalescent COVID-19. The CDR3 loop reads CASSLFKRDEQYF. The DNA sequence is given as TGTGCCAGCAGTTTATTCAAGAGGGACGAGCAGTACTTC.